This T cell receptor beta chain was sequenced during a study of T cells in Graves' hyperthyroidism and ophthalmopathy. RNA transcripts yielded amplified TCR beta CDR3 regions. TCR CDR3 regions were first amplified by RT-PCR with HTBI primers. TCRdb itself ran the multiplex PCR reads through MiXCR, one entry per CDR3 protein. The data contain roughly 300,000 distinct CDR3 sequences, about 15% of them seen just once; the ten biggest clones take up about 22%. This clonotype was seen at least ten times. The antigen is not known. Study-level results: It was a median around 6 months before onset that the model predicted ophthalmopathy. Ophthalmopathy stood apart from stable hyperthyroidism in a 13 V-J model.

Germline loops: CDR1 LNHDA, CDR2 SQIVND (reference sequence). This CDR3 has 13 residues. V lost 3 bases and J lost 5; bases outside the gene matches: 1. Not enrolled were patients with uncontrolled infection, other autoimmune disease, pregnancy or lactation. The sequenced material came from blood. The sequence derives from a woman in her 30s with Graves' hyperthyroidism. The chain links TRBV19 to TRBJ2-7; 10 bases are shared with TRBD2. The CDR3 region is CASSIGTSDEQYF. DNA of the CDR3: TGTGCCAGTAGTATCGGGACTAGCGACGAGCAGTACTTC.